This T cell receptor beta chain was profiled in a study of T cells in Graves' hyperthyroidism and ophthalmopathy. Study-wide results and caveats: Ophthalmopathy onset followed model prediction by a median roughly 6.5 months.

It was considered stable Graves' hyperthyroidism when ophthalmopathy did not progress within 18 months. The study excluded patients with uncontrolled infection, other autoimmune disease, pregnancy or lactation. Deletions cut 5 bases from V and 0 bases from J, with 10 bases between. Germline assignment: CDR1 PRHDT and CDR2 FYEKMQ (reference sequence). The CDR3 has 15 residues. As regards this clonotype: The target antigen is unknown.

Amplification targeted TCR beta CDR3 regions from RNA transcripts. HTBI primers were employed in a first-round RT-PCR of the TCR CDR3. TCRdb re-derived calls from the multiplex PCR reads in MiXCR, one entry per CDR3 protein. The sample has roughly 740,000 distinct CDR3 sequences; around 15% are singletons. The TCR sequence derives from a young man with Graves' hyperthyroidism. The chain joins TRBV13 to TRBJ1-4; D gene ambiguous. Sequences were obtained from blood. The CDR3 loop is CASSLGGPTNEKLFF. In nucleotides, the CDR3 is TGTGCCAGCAGCCTGGGAGGCCCAACTAATGAAAAACTGTTTTTT. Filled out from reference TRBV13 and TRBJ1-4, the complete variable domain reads AAGVIQSPRHLIKEKRETATLKCYPIPRHDTVYWYQQGPGQDPQFLISFYEKMQSDKGSIPDRFSAQQFSDYHSELNMSSLELGDSALYFCASSLGGPTNEKLFFGSGTQLSVL.